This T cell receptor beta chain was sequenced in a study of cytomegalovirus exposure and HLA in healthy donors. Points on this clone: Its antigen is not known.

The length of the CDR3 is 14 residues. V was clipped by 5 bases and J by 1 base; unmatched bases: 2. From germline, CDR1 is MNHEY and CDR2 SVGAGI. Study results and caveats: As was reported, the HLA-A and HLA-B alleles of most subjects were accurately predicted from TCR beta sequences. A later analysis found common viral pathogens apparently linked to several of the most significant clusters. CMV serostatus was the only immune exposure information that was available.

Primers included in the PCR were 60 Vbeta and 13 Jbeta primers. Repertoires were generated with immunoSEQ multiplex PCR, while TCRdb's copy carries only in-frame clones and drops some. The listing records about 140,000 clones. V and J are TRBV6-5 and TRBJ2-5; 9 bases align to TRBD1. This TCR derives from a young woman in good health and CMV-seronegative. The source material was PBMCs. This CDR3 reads CASSLTGGQETQYF. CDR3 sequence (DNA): TGTGCCAGCAGTCTGACAGGGGGCCAAGAGACCCAGTACTTC.